The entry below gives a single T cell receptor (beta chain) sequence along with its context. The target antigen is unknown. The method was immunoSEQ multiplex PCR; TCRdb's version includes in-frame clones alone and lacks a portion of them. The sample holds more than 1,500 clones; approximately 23% are singletons and the top ten take about 13%. This entry comes from a study of T cells in localized non-small cell lung cancer. Findings and caveats of the study: Tumor samples were not multi-region, leaving intratumor heterogeneity unexcluded.

This CDR3 is 15 amino acids long. Germline-derived CDR1 and CDR2 are SGDLS and YYNGEE. With 4 bases removed from V and 1 base from J, the gap between germline ends came to 14 bases. The chain recombines TRBV9 with TRBJ1-1; D gene uncertain. The clonotype originates from a man aged 18-49 years with stage I lung adenocarcinoma. The starting material was normal lung tissue next to the tumor, obtained before any cancer treatment. CDR3 amino acids: CASSPEEGRNTEAFF. The CDR3 DNA sequence: TGTGCCAGCAGCCCAGAGGAGGGCCGGAACACTGAAGCTTTCTTT. Full variable domain (outside the CDR3, taken from reference TRBV9 and TRBJ1-1): DSGVTQTPKHLITATGQRVTLRCSPRSGDLSVYWYQQSLDQGLQFLIQYYNGEERAKGNILERFSAQQFPDLHSELNLSSLELGDSALYFCASSPEEGRNTEAFFGQGTRLTVV.